This T cell receptor beta chain was recovered during a study of blood T cells in healthy people across ages. Across the study: Capturing about one barcoded beta molecule per two T cells was achieved by template switching.

Primers used in a second PCR of roughly 6 to 12 cycles were a sample-barcoded 5' primer and a J-beta primer mix. Each CDR3 protein gets one entry after TCRdb re-called the 5' RACE reads with MiXCR. The sample carries approximately 960,000 distinct CDR3 sequences, about 29% recorded once. Findings of the study overall: Estimated diversity across one million T cells was deemed an underestimate.

A note on this clonotype: What it recognizes is unknown. Relative to the germline gene, one junction end is altered; a read error may explain this.

These sequences were also reported in another study, on T cells of mothers and their children.

Source material: blood. The clonotype was recovered from a woman between 40 and 55 years old in good health.

CDR3 nucleotides: TGTGCCAGCACCTTAGGGGCAGGGGTCGGGGAGCAGTACTTC. Its translation is CASTLGAGVGEQYF. The chain combines TRBV7-2 with TRBJ2-5; possibly TRBD1 for D (6 bases). Germline V gives CDR1 SGHTA, CDR2 FQGNSA. This CDR3 contains 14 residues.